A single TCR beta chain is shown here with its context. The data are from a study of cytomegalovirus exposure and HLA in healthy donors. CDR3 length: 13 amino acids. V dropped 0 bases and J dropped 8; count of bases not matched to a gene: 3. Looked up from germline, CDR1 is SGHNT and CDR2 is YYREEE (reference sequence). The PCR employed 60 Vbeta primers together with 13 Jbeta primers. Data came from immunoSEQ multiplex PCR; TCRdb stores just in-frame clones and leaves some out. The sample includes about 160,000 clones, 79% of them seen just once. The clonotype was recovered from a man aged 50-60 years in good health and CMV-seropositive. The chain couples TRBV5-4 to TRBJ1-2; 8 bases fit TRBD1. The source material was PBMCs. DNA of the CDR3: TGTGCCAGCAGCTTGGGGCAGGGGGCGGGCTACACCTTC. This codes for CASSLGQGAGYTF.